The 18 T cell receptor beta chains listed next were all sequenced from one sample in a study of cytomegalovirus exposure and HLA in healthy donors. With 60 Vbeta and 13 Jbeta primers, the PCR was carried out. TCRdb's table, derived via immunoSEQ multiplex PCR, lists solely in-frame clones and lacks some. The sample consists of 110,000 or so clones, more than 70% of them appearing once. Sequenced: PBMCs. The receptors stem from a man aged 25 to 40 in good health and CMV-seronegative.

This sequence joins TRBV6-6 and TRBJ2-3, with D perhaps TRBD2 (5 bases). Trimming stripped 5 bases from V and 6 bases from J, with 15 bases between. The CDR3 runs to 14 residues. The germline V gene has CDR1 MNHNY and CDR2 SVGAGI (reference sequence). The CDR3 nucleotides read TGTGCCAGCAGTCCAGGACTGCTCAGGGATACGCAGTATTTT. This sequence encodes CASSPGLLRDTQYF.

The chain is built from TRBV4-1 and TRBJ2-7, with TRBD1 matching over 8 bases. Germline loops: CDR1 MGHRA, CDR2 YSYEKL. CDR3 length: 15 residues. Germline trimming cut 4 bases from V and 3 bases from J; bases unmatched to any gene: 8. CDR3 in DNA: TGCGCCAGCAGCCCCGGACAGGGCGGGGACTACGAGCAGTACTTC. It encodes CASSPGQGGDYEQYF.

The chain links TRBV29-1 to TRBJ2-1, with 10 bases lining up with TRBD2. There are 16 residues in the CDR3. Germline assignment: CDR1 SQVTM and CDR2 ANQGSEA. Trimming cost V 7 bases and J 4 bases; bases outside gene matches: 13. The CDR3: CSGGLAEDYIYNEQFF. The CDR3 DNA reads as TGCAGCGGTGGACTAGCGGAAGATTACATTTACAATGAGCAGTTCTTC.

The genes are TRBV5-1 and TRBJ1-6, with D perhaps matching TRBD1 (5 bases). The V end lost 2 bases, the J end lost 6 bases, and 12 bases lay between the germline ends. The V gene's germline CDR1 is SGHRS and CDR2 YFSETQ. The CDR3 consists of 15 residues. The CDR3 reads CASSFSGLSNSPLHF. The CDR3 coding sequence is TGCGCCAGCAGCTTCTCAGGGCTCTCTAATTCACCCCTCCACTTT.

The rearrangement joins TRBV11-2 to TRBJ1-5; 7 bases fit TRBD1. The length of the CDR3 is 15 residues. With V trimmed by 1 base and J by 4 bases, 4 bases remained unmatched. Germline CDR1 SGHAT, CDR2 FQNNGV. The CDR3 nucleotides are TGTGCCAGCAGCTTAGGAGGGGGCTGGAATCAGCCCCAGCATTTT. Protein product: CASSLGGGWNQPQHF.

The chain's CDR3 is CTSSRELAGGPGGGELFF. The CDR3 DNA follows: TGCACCAGCAGCCGAGAACTAGCGGGAGGGCCGGGGGGCGGGGAGCTGTTTTTT. The chain links TRBV1 to TRBJ2-2; TRBD2, the table's D call, was not compared with the DNA. TRBV1 is termed a pseudogene. CDR3 length equals 18 residues.

The CDR3 region has the DNA TGTGCCAGCAGCCGAGGGGGGACAGGCTATAATTCACCCCTCCACTTT. Translation gives CASSRGGTGYNSPLHF. The J gene is TRBJ1-6, the V gene TRBV7-2; 8 bases are a match to TRBD1. After removal of 5 bases from V and 3 bases from J, the junction contained 6 bases not matched to a gene. Germline CDR1 SGHTA, CDR2 FQGNSA. The CDR3 loop spans 16 amino acids.

The chain joins TRBV9 to TRBJ1-5; 11 bases line up with TRBD1. V shed 4 bases and J 4 bases; nucleotides not matched to a gene: 7. The CDR3 runs to 16 residues. The germline CDR1 and CDR2 sequences are SGDLS and YYNGEE. CDR3 coding DNA: TGTGCCAGCAGCCCAGGACAGGGGGCTAATAATCAGCCCCAGCATTTT. As protein: CASSPGQGANNQPQHF.

The chain has TRBV6-1 and TRBJ1-2; D gene ambiguous. Trimming removed 1 base at V and 3 bases at J, with 6 bases between. Germline values: CDR1 MNHNS, CDR2 SASEGT. CDR3 size: 13 residues. CDR3 protein: CASSEDTYYGYTF. CDR3 DNA: TGTGCCAGCAGTGAAGACACCTACTATGGCTACACCTTC.

The count of this clone is one. The chain employs TRBV10-3 and TRBJ2-3, with 9 bases fitting TRBD2. From germline, CDR1 is ENHRY and CDR2 SYGVKD. V lost 6 bases, J lost 0 bases, and 4 bases stayed unmatched. The CDR3 is made up of 15 amino acids. CDR3 region: CAIRGLASSTDTQYF. For the CDR3, the DNA is TGTGCCATCAGGGGACTAGCATCAAGCACAGATACGCAGTATTTT.

This clone occurred a few times. J is TRBJ2-3 and V is TRBV19, with D possibly matching TRBD1 (6 bases). CDR1 is LNHDA and CDR2 is SQIVND in the germline V gene (reference sequence). The CDR3 has 16 amino acids. The germline V and J ends were trimmed by 6 bases and 2 bases, with 18 bases remaining between them. The CDR3 spells CASSTFGQTNTDTQYF. Written as DNA, the CDR3 is TGTGCCAGTAGCACATTCGGACAGACTAACACAGATACGCAGTATTTT.

The chain carries TRBV13 and TRBJ1-2; D call uncertain. Germline CDR1 PRHDT, CDR2 FYEKMQ (reference sequence). The CDR3 extends over 15 amino acids. Trimming pared 1 base from V and 4 bases from J, leaving 13 bases between. The CDR3 DNA follows: TGTGCCAGCAGCTTAGTCGACGGCGGATCCTATGGCTACACCTTC. Protein: CASSLVDGGSYGYTF.

The chain joins TRBV9 to TRBJ1-2; TRBD1 aligns across 9 bases. The ends lost 3 bases at V and 7 bases at J; junction bases unmatched: 7. The CDR3 spans 14 residues. CDR1 SGDLS and CDR2 YYNGEE come from the germline V gene. The CDR3 loop reads CASSAGTGRVGYTF. In DNA, the CDR3 is TGTGCCAGCAGCGCCGGGACAGGGCGTGTTGGCTACACCTTC. The complete variable domain, with remaining parts taken from reference TRBV9 and TRBJ1-2, reads DSGVTQTPKHLITATGQRVTLRCSPRSGDLSVYWYQQSLDQGLQFLIQYYNGEERAKGNILERFSAQQFPDLHSELNLSSLELGDSALYFCASSAGTGRVGYTFGSGTRLTVV.

This clone was recorded a few times. The gene calls are TRBV5-4 and TRBJ2-7; 15 nucleotides match TRBD2. Trimming took 5 bases from V and 4 from J; bases not matched to a gene: 4. The CDR3 contains 15 residues. Germline values: CDR1 SGHNT, CDR2 YYREEE (reference sequence). CDR3 sequence reads: CASREGLAGGYEQYF. The DNA of the CDR3 is TGTGCCAGCAGGGAGGGACTAGCGGGAGGATACGAGCAGTACTTC.

The rearrangement uses TRBV27 and TRBJ2-7, with 11 bases aligning to TRBD1. The germline gives CDR1 MNHEY, CDR2 SMNVEV (reference sequence). The ends lost 8 bases at V and 2 bases at J; junction bases unmatched: 11. The CDR3 totals 16 residues. In nucleotides, the CDR3 is TGTGCCAGCGGGGAGGGGACAGGGGGGATCCCCTACGAGCAGTACTTC. This gives the protein CASGEGTGGIPYEQYF.

Here the CDR3 DNA reads TGTGCCAGCAGCTTATTCATGGGCTGGGAGCAGTTCTTC. Its protein is CASSLFMGWEQFF. V gene TRBV7-2 combines with J gene TRBJ2-1; D uncertain. The V gene lost 2 bases and the J gene lost 10 bases, with 12 bases spanning the gap. CDR1 and CDR2 from the germline V gene are SGHTA and FQGNSA. This CDR3 is built from 13 residues.

The chain is built from TRBV18 and TRBJ2-1; 9 nucleotides line up with TRBD1. V dropped 2 bases and J dropped 6; count of bases not matched to a gene: 5. Germline CDR1 KGHSH, CDR2 LQKENI. The CDR3 consists of 15 residues. The CDR3 protein is CASSPGTGRGNEQFF. CDR3 nucleotide sequence: TGTGCCAGCTCACCAGGGACAGGGCGGGGCAATGAGCAGTTCTTC. Complete variable domain (other parts from reference TRBV18 and TRBJ2-1): NAGVMQNPRHLVRRRGQEARLRCSPMKGHSHVYWYRQLPEEGLKFMVYLQKENIIDESGMPKERFSAEFPKEGPSILRIQQVVRGDSAAYFCASSPGTGRGNEQFFGPGTRLTVL.

This chain uses TRBV6-1 with TRBJ2-2; perhaps TRBD1 as D (5 bases). Per the germline V gene, CDR1 is MNHNS and CDR2 is SASEGT. This CDR3 contains 17 residues. Trimming shortened V by 3 bases and J by 1 base, and 15 bases separated the two germline ends. Written as DNA, the CDR3 is TGTGCCAGCAGTGACGACCCCACAAGGGGGAACACCGGGGAGCTGTTTTTT. Its protein is CASSDDPTRGNTGELFF.